This T cell receptor beta chain was captured in a study of monozygotic twins with cystic fibrosis. Remarks on this clone: What it binds is not known.

Trimming cost V 2 bases and J 12 bases; bases outside gene matches: 7. Germline CDR1 is MNHEY and CDR2 is SVGAGI. CDR3 length equals 13 residues. The study, taken as a whole, reports: Monozygotic CF twin pairs shared significantly more nucleotide-identical clonotypes than unrelated CF individuals did. In 13 of 16 pairs, V gene usage was closest to the co-twin's.

The protocol was immunoSEQ multiplex PCR, while the TCRdb copy is restricted to in-frame clones and leaves out a portion. The sample shows about 36,000 clones, over 75% of them seen only once. This TCR was recovered from a girl aged 2 to 10 with cystic fibrosis. Sequenced: blood. The rearrangement uses TRBV6-5 and TRBJ1-2; 9 bases are a match to TRBD1. The CDR3 loop is CASSYGDREGNTF. DNA for the CDR3: TGTGCCAGCAGTTACGGGGACAGGGAAGGGAACACCTTC.